The entry below gives a single TCR beta chain sequence along with its context. Many counts were recorded for this clonotype. What this receptor recognizes is not known. Nothing much larger sits one base from this clone, and base qualities are not available. The CDR3 goes from the cysteine to the phenylalanine over 17 residues. Only the CDR3 region is kept as DNA, spanning 51 bases read in frame from base 1. Trimming at the junction amounts to 2 bases on V and 1 base on J, and the germline ends lie 12 bases apart. The sample originates from a study of molecular identifiers for immune sequencing clone quantification (dated by TCRdb to the late 2010s). In terms of the full investigation: For a replicate experiment, RNA from around 20,000 or 100,000 naive CD8 T cells was divided into five aliquots, of which four were sequenced. The study was a methods study using CD8 T cells to benchmark molecular-identifier clustering-based TCR repertoire sequencing (MIDCIRS) and TCR RNA copy counting.

Libraries of naive CD8 T cells were built from approximately 20,000 to 1,000,000 sorted cells, with 10%, 30% or 50% of the purified RNA used. Naive CD8 T cells, defined as CD8+CD4-CCR7+CD45RA+, were FACS-sorted into RLT Plus buffer on a BD FACSAria II. To test detection sensitivity, Jurkat RNA equivalent to ten TCR copies was spiked into samples of about 17,000-1,100,000 naive CD8 T cells. Enrichment of CD8 T cells was done with RosetteSep CD8+ T Cell Enrichment Cocktail plus Ficoll-Paque, and ACK red cell lysis came afterward. The paper as a whole reports these results and caveats: About 3 recovered TCR RNA copies per cell were obtained by modeling, versus roughly 9.1 by digital PCR, implying a capture efficiency of about 30%. When barcode sub-clustering was left out, chimeric consensus sequences inflated TCR diversity, with chimeras reaching as high as 47%. Spiked-in Jurkat TCR RNA equivalent to a single cell was reported to be detectable even among 750,000 to 1,000,000 naive CD8 T cells. Naive libraries contained spiked-in Jurkat TCR RNA (approximately nine copies' worth), which is not part of the donor repertoire. In CMV-specific effector cells, over 97% of molecules were held by clones above 20 RNA copies, whereas under 1% of molecules were held by such clones in naive cells. The sizes of highly expanded clones could end up underestimated when identical TCR molecules share a barcode.

The library was obtained by PCR. The instrument given in TCRdb is NextSeq 500. Preparation of bulk TCR libraries followed a previously described approach, with the TCR primers listed in Table S5. The Qiagen AllPrep DNA/RNA kit was used to purify total RNA. Reads from multiple sequencing runs of the same library were pooled before analysis. The original pipeline was this. Reads were retained only if the reads had an exact TCR constant sequence, and the retained reads were trimmed to 150 nt and grouped according to their 12-nt molecular barcodes. Reads in each barcode group were sub-clustered using a 15% Levenshtein threshold, and a quality-weighted consensus sequence was built for each RNA molecule. Non-functional sequences were filtered out, along with any lower-count sequence sitting one edit away from another sequence. On the basis of fitting two negative binomial distributions, barcode sub-clusters with fewer than 20% of the maximum read count were discarded. TCRdb reprocessing: public reads trimmed at Q25 with fastp, clones called with MiXCR, in-frame beta chains kept. Rows merge per CDR3 protein into single entries with the most common DNA and genes. The V and J calls follow TCRdb's processing rather than the paper's. The sample profile shows about 97,000 distinct CDR3 sequences; less than 25% of them were found once. The ten largest account for around 1% of the sample.

Specimen: naive CD8+ T cells from blood, with Jurkat cell RNA spiked in. According to the study, the label for this sample's cell subset or site signals: FACS-sorted CD8+CD4-CCR7+CD45RA+ naive T cells. The TCR comes from a human donor in good health. Some libraries in this study had Jurkat cell RNA spiked in. The rearrangement joined TRBV12-3 or TRBV12-4 to TRBJ2-6; 5 matching bases give a weak D call of TRBD1. CDR3 sequence: CASSLWGPLSGANVLTF. The DNA is as follows: TGTGCCAGCAGTTTATGGGGCCCCCTTTCTGGGGCCAACGTCCTGACTTTC.